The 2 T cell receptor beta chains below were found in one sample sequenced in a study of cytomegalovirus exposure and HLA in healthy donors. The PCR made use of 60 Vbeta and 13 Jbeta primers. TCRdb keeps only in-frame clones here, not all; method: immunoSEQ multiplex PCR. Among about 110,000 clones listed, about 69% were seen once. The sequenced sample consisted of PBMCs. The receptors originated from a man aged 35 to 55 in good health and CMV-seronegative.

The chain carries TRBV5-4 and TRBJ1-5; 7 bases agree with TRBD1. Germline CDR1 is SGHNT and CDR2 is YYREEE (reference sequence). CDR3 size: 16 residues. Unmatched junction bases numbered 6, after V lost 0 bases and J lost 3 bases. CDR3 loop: CASSLGGDRYNQPQHF. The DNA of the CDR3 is TGTGCCAGCAGCTTGGGGGGGGACAGATACAATCAGCCCCAGCATTTT.

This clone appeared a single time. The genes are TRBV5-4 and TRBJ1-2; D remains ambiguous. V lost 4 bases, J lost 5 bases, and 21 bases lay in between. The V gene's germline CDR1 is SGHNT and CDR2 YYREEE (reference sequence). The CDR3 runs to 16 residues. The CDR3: CASSPAYPAVQYGYTF. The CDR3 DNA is TGTGCCAGCAGCCCAGCATACCCCGCGGTCCAATATGGCTACACCTTC.